This T cell receptor beta chain was sequenced in a study of T cell responses to AZD1222 COVID-19 vaccine. Study outcomes and limitations: Reports indicate that nearly half of spike-specific TCRs are directed at unmutated variant regions. Among those given AZD1222, only five or six were seropositive at baseline.

Only in-frame clones appear in the TCRdb table, and some are missing; sequencing was by immunoSEQ multiplex PCR. The sample has roughly 160,000 clones; approximately 92% are singletons. This CDR3 region has 14 residues. J was trimmed by 4 bases and V by 2 bases; bases with no gene match: 7. Germline V CDR1 and CDR2: GTSNPN, SVGIG (reference sequence). As to this clone: The antigen remains undetermined.

The chain links TRBV30 to TRBJ2-7, with 8 bases matching TRBD2. The source material was peripheral blood, sampled on day 0 of AZD1222 vaccination. This sequence was found in an adult in good health. The CDR3 DNA is TGTGCCTGGAGTTCGGGGGGGTTGGTATACGAGCAGTACTTC. Protein product: CAWSSGGLVYEQYF.